These T cell receptor beta chains were read from a single sample in a study of control samples from healthy donors and cancer patients. Libraries were prepared by immunoSEQ multiplex PCR; TCRdb keeps only in-frame clonotypes and omits some of them. The top ten clones hold more than 4.5% of a sample with 150,000 or so clones, roughly 93% of them seen once. The sequenced sample consisted of blood. These receptor sequences come from a man aged 18 to 35 in good health. The conserved cysteine and the conserved F or W are not part of the CDR3 here.

j_call	v_call	cdr3_aa
TRBJ2-3	TRBV28	ASSSGSWVTDTQY
TRBJ2-2	TRBV30	ACYGGGMNTGELF
TRBJ2-3	TRBV10-3	AISDTDTQY
TRBJ2-5	TRBV28	ASSLDRRGQY
TRBJ2-2	TRBV6-2/TRBV6-3	ASSYSVVWRGPNTGELF
TRBJ1-2	TRBV7-9	ASSPLWTGVKYDGYT
TRBJ1-2	TRBV20-1	SAKGARYT
TRBJ2-3	TRBV29-1	SARAGGLTDTQY
TRBJ2-7	TRBV27	ASSSRQGGYEQY
TRBJ2-7	TRBV20-1	SASLSGNEQY
TRBJ2-7	TRBV13	ASSRRGRFYEQY
TRBJ2-2	TRBV7-2	ASSLGSNTGELF
TRBJ2-5	TRBV10-3	AISGSPEETQY
TRBJ2-1	TRBV15	ATSRVMVYNEQF
TRBJ1-2	TRBV5-1	ASSLDVAGYT
TRBJ1-2	TRBV6-1	ASSEELTRAYGYT
TRBJ1-1	TRBV19	ASSIGRNTEAF
TRBJ2-3	TRBV24-1	ATSDTVRPTDTQY
TRBJ2-3	TRBV13	ASSSDRVEHTQY
TRBJ2-7	TRBV7-2	ASSPLGGGISSYEQY
TRBJ2-4	TRBV24-1	ATSPGFRGGYKNIQY
TRBJ1-4	TRBV5-1	ASSLGPQPSTNEKLF
TRBJ2-1	TRBV2	ASRTGTGWGNEQF
TRBJ1-1	TRBV12-3/TRBV12-4	ASSPNMNTEAF
TRBJ2-7	TRBV7-8	ASSKQVSYEQY
TRBJ1-3	TRBV27	ASKAGDRGNTIY
TRBJ2-3	TRBV10-3	AISDRTGTSTDTQY
TRBJ2-3	TRBV7-2	ASSSGGSTDTQY
TRBJ2-3	TRBV5-1	ASSLGRGASKDTQY
TRBJ2-7	TRBV5-5	ASSLAGLSPYEQY
TRBJ1-2	TRBV7-9	ASSLWQLGYT
TRBJ2-7	TRBV10-3	AIIAGNEQY
TRBJ2-1	TRBV28	ASSLSLTGTERSNEQF
TRBJ1-6	TRBV6-6	ASKETGLNSPLH